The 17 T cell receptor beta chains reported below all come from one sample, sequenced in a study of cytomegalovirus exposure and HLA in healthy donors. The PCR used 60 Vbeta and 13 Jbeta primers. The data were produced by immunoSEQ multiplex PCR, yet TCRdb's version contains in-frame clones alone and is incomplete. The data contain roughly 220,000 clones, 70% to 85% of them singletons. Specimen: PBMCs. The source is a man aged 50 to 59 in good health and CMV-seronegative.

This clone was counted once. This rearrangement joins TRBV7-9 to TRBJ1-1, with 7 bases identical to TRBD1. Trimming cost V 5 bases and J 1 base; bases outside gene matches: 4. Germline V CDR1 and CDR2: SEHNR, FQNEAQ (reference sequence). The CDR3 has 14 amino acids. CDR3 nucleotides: TGTGCCAGCAGCCCGGGACAGAAGAACACTGAAGCTTTCTTT. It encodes CASSPGQKNTEAFF.

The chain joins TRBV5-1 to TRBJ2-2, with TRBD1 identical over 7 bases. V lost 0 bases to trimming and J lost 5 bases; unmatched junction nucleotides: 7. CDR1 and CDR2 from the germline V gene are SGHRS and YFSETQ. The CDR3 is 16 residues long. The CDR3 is CASSLGGTDITGELFF. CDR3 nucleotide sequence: TGCGCCAGCAGCTTGGGAGGGACAGACATTACCGGGGAGCTGTTTTTT. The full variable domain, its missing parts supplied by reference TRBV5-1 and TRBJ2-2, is KAGVTQTPRYLIKTRGQQVTLSCSPISGHRSVSWYQQTPGQGLQFLFEYFSETQRNKGNFPGRFSGRQFSNSRSEMNVSTLELGDSALYLCASSLGGTDITGELFFGEGSRLTVL.

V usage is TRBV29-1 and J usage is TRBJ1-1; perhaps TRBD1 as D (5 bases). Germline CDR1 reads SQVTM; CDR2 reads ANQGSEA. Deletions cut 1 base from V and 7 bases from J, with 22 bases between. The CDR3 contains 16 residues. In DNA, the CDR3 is TGCAGCGTTGAAGGAGATCTCAGGGCCCTCGGTTTTGAAGCTTTCTTT. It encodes CSVEGDLRALGFEAFF.

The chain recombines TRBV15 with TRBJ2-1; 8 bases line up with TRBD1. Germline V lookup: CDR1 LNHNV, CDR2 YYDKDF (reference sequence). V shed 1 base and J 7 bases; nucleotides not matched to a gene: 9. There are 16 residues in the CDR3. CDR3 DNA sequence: TGTGCCACCAGCAGAGGTGACAGGGGCGTGGAGAATGAGCAGTTCTTC. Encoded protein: CATSRGDRGVENEQFF.

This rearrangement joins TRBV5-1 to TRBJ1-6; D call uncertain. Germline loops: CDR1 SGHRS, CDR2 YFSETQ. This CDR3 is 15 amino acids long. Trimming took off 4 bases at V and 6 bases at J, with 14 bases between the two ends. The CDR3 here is CASSEIGESNSPLHF. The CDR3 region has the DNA TGCGCCAGCAGCGAAATCGGAGAATCTAATTCACCCCTCCACTTT.

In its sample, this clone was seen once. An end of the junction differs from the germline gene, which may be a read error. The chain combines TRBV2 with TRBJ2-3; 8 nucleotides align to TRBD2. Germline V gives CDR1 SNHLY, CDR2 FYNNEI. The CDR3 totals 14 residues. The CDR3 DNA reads TGTGCCAGCAGCCAAGCGGGAGTAACAGATGCGCAGTATTTT. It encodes CASSQAGVTDAQYF.

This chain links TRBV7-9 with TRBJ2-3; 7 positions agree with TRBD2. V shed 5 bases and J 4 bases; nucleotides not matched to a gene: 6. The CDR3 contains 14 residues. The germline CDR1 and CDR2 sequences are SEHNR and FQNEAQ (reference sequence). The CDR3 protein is CASSLTTSADTQYF. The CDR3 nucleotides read TGTGCCAGCAGCCTTACCACTAGCGCAGATACGCAGTATTTT.

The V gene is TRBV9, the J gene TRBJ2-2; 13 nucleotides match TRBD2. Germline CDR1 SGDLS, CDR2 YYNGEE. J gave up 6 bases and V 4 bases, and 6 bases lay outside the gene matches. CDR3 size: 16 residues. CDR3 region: CASSPRTSGSSGELFF. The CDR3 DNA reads TGTGCCAGCAGCCCTCGGACTAGCGGGAGCTCCGGGGAGCTGTTTTTT.

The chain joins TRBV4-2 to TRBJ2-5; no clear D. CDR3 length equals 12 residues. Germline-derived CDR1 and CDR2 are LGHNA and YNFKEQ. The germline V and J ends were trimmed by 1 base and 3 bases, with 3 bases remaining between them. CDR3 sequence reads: CASSQVEETQYF. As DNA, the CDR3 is TGTGCCAGCAGCCAAGTAGAAGAGACCCAGTACTTC.

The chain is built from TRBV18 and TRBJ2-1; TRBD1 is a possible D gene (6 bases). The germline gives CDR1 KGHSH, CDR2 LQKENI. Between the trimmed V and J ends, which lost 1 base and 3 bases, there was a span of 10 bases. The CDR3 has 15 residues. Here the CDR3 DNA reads TGTGCCAGCTCACCACGGGACACGATCTACAATGAGCAGTTCTTC. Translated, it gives CASSPRDTIYNEQFF.

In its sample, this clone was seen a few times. The CDR3 sequence: CASSIEGTSGTYEQYF. The CDR3 DNA is TGTGCCAGTAGTATAGAAGGGACTAGCGGAACCTACGAGCAGTACTTC. V gene TRBV19 combines with J gene TRBJ2-7, with TRBD2 matching 11 bases. V lost 0 bases, J lost 2 bases, and 3 bases stayed unmatched. The CDR3 is 16 amino acids. Germline V gene data show CDR1 as LNHDA and CDR2 as SQIVND (reference sequence).

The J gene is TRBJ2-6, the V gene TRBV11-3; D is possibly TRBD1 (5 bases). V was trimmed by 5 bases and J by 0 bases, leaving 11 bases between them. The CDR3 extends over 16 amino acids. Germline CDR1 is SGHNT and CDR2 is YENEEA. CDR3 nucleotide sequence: TGTGCCAGCAGCCCAAGACAGTCCTCTGGGGCCAACGTCCTGACTTTC. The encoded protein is CASSPRQSSGANVLTF.

The CDR3, as DNA: TGTGCCAGCAGCGCCAGTGGGAGGTATGAGCAGTTCTTC. Translated: CASSASGRYEQFF. The chain uses TRBV9 and TRBJ2-1; D is possibly TRBD2 (6 bases). Trimming stripped 3 bases from V and 8 bases from J, with 12 bases between. The CDR3 has 13 residues. The germline V gene encodes CDR1 SGDLS and CDR2 YYNGEE.

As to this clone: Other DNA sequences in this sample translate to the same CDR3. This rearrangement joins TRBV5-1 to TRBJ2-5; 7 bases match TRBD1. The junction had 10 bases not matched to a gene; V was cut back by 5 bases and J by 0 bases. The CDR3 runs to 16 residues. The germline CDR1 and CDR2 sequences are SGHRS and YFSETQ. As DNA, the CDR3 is TGCGCCAGCAGTTTTCCGAGACAGGGACACCAAGAGACCCAGTACTTC. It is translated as CASSFPRQGHQETQYF.

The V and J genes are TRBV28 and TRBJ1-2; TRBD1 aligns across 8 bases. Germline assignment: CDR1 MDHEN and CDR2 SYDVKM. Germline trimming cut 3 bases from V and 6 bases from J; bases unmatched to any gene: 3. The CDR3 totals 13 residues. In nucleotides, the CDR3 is TGTGCCAGCAGTTTCAGGGACAGGAATGGCTACACCTTC. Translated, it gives CASSFRDRNGYTF.

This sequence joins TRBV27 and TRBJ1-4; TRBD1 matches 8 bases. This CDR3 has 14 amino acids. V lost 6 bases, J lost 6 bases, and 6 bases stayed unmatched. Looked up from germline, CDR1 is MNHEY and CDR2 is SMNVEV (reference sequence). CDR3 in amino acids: CASRKQGVHEKLFF. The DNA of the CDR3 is TGTGCCAGCAGGAAACAGGGGGTTCATGAAAAACTGTTTTTT.

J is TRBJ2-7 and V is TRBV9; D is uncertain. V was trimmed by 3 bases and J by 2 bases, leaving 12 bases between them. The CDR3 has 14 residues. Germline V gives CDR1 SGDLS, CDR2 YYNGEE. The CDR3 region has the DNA TGTGCCAGCAGCGATGAAAACAGCCCCTACGAGCAGTACTTC. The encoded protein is CASSDENSPYEQYF.